Sequencing of this T cell receptor (beta chain) was carried out in a study of Ad26.COV2.S vaccination and SARS-CoV-2 variants. Documented treatment: some 20 received Ad26.COV2.S at low or high dose, single or two shots; 5 received placebo; per-sample allocation not given. Samples were taken on day 63 after the first vaccine or placebo injection. Only in-frame clones appear in the TCRdb table, and some are missing; sequencing was by immunoSEQ multiplex PCR. The data show hundreds of thousands of clones, around 90% seen once. V lost 4 bases and J lost 1; bases outside the gene matches: 3. Germline V gene data show CDR1 as MNHEY and CDR2 as SVGEGT. CDR3 length: 15 residues.

The input for sequencing was peripheral blood, taken in a trial of Ad26.COV2.S vaccine versus placebo. The J gene is TRBJ2-3, the V gene TRBV6-2 or TRBV6-3, with TRBD2 matching over 9 bases. The receptor was isolated from a person between 18 and 65 years old who received the Ad26.COV2.S COVID-19 vaccine or a placebo. CDR3 sequence: CASSLLAGGTDTQYF. The CDR3 nucleotides read TGTGCCAGCAGTTTACTAGCGGGCGGCACAGATACGCAGTATTTT.